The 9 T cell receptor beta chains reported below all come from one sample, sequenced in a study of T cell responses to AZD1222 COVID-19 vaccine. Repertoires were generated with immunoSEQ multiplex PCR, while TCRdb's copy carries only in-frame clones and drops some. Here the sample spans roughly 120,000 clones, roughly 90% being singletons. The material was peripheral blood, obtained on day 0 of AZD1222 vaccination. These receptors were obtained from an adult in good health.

The chain's CDR3 is CASSVDRYGAREVLSGANVLTF. The CDR3 bases are TGTGCCAGCAGCGTAGATCGGTATGGGGCCAGGGAGGTCCTCTCTGGGGCCAACGTCCTGACTTTC. This chain connects TRBV9 to TRBJ2-6; D is possibly TRBD2 (6 bases). CDR1 is SGDLS and CDR2 is YYNGEE in the germline V gene. This CDR3 is built from 22 residues. V was clipped by 0 bases and J by 0 bases, with 25 bases between them.

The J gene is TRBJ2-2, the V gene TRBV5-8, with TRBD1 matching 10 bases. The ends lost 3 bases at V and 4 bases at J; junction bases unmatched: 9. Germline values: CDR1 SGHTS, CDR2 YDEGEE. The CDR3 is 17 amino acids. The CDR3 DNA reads TGTGCCAGCAGCTGGGGGACGGGACAGGGGACCACCGGGGAGCTGTTTTTT. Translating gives CASSWGTGQGTTGELFF. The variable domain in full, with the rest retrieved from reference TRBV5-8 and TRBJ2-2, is EAGVTQSPTHLIKTRGQQATLRCSPISGHTSVYWYQQALGLGLQFLLWYDEGEERNRGNFPPRFSGRQFPNYSSELNVNALELEDSALYLCASSWGTGQGTTGELFFGEGSRLTVL.

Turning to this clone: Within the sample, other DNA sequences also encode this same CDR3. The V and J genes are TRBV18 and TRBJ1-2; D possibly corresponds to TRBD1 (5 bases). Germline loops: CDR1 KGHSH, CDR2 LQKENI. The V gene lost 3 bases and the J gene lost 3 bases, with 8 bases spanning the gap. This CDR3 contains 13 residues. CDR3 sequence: CASSPDRDYGYTF. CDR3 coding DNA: TGTGCCAGCTCACCTGACAGAGACTATGGCTACACCTTC. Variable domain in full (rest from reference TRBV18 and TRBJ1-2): NAGVMQNPRHLVRRRGQEARLRCSPMKGHSHVYWYRQLPEEGLKFMVYLQKENIIDESGMPKERFSAEFPKEGPSILRIQQVVRGDSAAYFCASSPDRDYGYTFGSGTRLTVV.

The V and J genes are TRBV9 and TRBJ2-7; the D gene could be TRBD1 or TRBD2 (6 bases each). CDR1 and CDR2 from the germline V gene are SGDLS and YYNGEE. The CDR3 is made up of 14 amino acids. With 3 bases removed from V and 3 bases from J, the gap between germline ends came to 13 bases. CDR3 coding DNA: TGTGCCAGCAGCGCCGAGGAGGGGGTCTACGAGCAGTACTTC. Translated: CASSAEEGVYEQYF.

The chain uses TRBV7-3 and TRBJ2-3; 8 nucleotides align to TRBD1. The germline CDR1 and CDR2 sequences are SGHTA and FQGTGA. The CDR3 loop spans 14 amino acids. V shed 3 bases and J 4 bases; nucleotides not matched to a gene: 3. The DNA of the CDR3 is TGTGCCAGCAGCTTGGACAGGGCTTCAGATACGCAGTATTTT. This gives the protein CASSLDRASDTQYF.

For the CDR3, the DNA is TGTGCCAGCACCACCGGGGCTAATGAGGTTGAAAAACTGTTTTTT. This encodes CASTTGANEVEKLFF. The V call is TRBV5-5, the J call TRBJ1-4, with a weak D call TRBD1 (5 bases). CDR1 and CDR2 (germline): SGHKS, YYEKEE (reference sequence). The CDR3 loop spans 15 amino acids. Trimming took off 6 bases at V and 7 bases at J, with 19 bases between the two ends.

In DNA, the CDR3 is TGTGCCAGCAGCTACGGAGCTCTAAACTATGGCTACACCTTC. Amino acid sequence: CASSYGALNYGYTF. V and J are TRBV7-3 and TRBJ1-2, with D unclear. The CDR3 is 14 amino acids. V lost 4 bases and J lost 2, with 11 bases in between. Looked up from germline, CDR1 is SGHTA and CDR2 is FQGTGA. Drawing the rest from reference TRBV7-3 and TRBJ1-2, the complete variable domain is GAGVSQTPSNKVTEKGKYVELRCDPISGHTALYWYRQSLGQGPEFLIYFQGTGAADDSGLPNDRFFAVRPEGSVSTLKIQRTERGDSAVYLCASSYGALNYGYTFGSGTRLTVV.

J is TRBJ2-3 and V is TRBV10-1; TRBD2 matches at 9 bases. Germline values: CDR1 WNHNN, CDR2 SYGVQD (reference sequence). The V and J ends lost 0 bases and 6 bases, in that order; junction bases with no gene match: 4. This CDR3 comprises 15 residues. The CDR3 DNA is TGCGCCAGCAGTGAGTCGGGACTAGCATCCGATACGCAGTATTTT. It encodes CASSESGLASDTQYF.

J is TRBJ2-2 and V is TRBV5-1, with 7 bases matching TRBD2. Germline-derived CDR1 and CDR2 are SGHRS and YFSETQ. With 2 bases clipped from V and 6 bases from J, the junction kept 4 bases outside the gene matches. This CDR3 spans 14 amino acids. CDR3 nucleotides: TGCGCCAGCAGCTTCGGGGGGTTTTCCGGGGAGCTGTTTTTT. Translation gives CASSFGGFSGELFF.